Shown below are 15 T cell receptor beta chains from a single sample sequenced in a study of identical twins. TCRdb reanalysed the 5' RACE reads using MiXCR and keeps one entry per CDR3 protein. Here the sample spans 1.5 million or so distinct CDR3 sequences, less than 35% being singletons. The material sequenced was cord blood. These receptors were collected from a newborn girl in good health.

This clonotype was seen a few times. CDR3 DNA sequence: TGTGCCAGCAGCTTTCCGGCACCCAACTATGGCTACACCTTC. Protein sequence: CASSFPAPNYGYTF. The chain is built from TRBV7-9 and TRBJ1-2; the D is unclear. V lost 3 bases to trimming and J lost 2 bases, with 10 bases between them. The CDR3 totals 14 residues. Germline lookup yields CDR1 SEHNR and CDR2 FQNEAQ (reference sequence).

This clonotype showed up just a few times. This chain links TRBV28 with TRBJ2-3; TRBD1 or TRBD2 may be the D gene (5 bases each). Germline V CDR1 and CDR2: MDHEN, SYDVKM. V dropped 8 bases and J dropped 0 bases, with 12 bases sitting between them. The CDR3 loop spans 14 amino acids. The CDR3 sequence: CASLRDLSTDTQYF. Written as DNA, the CDR3 is TGTGCCAGCCTGAGGGACCTGAGCACAGATACGCAGTATTTT. The whole variable domain, remainder taken from reference TRBV28 and TRBJ2-3, is DVKVTQSSRYLVKRTGEKVFLECVQDMDHENMFWYRQDPGLGLRLIYFSYDVKMKEKGDIPEGYSVSREKKERFSLILESASTNQTSMYLCASLRDLSTDTQYFGPGTRLTVL.

The V and J genes are TRBV6-1 and TRBJ1-5; 8 positions agree with TRBD1. Trimming removed 8 bases from V and 0 bases from J; junction bases left unmatched: 18. The CDR3 is 19 amino acids. Germline loops: CDR1 MNHNS, CDR2 SASEGT. In nucleotides, the CDR3 is TGTGCCAGCCACCTTGCCGCTGGCAGGGGGCGGATTAGCAATCAGCCCCAGCATTTT. Translating it yields CASHLAAGRGRISNQPQHF.

This rearrangement joins TRBV20-1 to TRBJ1-2; D remains unclear. Per germline, CDR1 DFQATT and CDR2 SNEGSKA (reference sequence). Trimming took 1 base from V and 5 from J, leaving 14 bases between them. CDR3 length: 14 residues. CDR3: CSARAVSRFYGYTF. CDR3 coding DNA: TGCAGTGCTAGAGCCGTCAGCAGGTTTTATGGCTACACCTTC.

In regard to this clonotype: Being one base from a much bigger clone, this may be a read error. The CDR3 DNA reads as TGTGCCACCAGTGATCCGACTCGACAGGTCTACAATGAGCAGTCCTTC. It is translated as CATSDPTRQVYNEQSF. The V gene is TRBV24-1, the J gene TRBJ2-1, with TRBD1 as a possible D gene (6 bases). This CDR3 region has 16 residues. CDR1 is KGHDR, CDR2 SFDVKD, per germline.

The chain couples TRBV7-9 to TRBJ1-2; 10 bases map to TRBD1. Germline lookup yields CDR1 SEHNR and CDR2 FQNEAQ (reference sequence). V dropped 2 bases and J dropped 3; count of bases not matched to a gene: 9. The CDR3 totals 17 residues. CDR3 in amino acids: CASSLPLTGGADYGYTF. For the CDR3, the DNA is TGTGCCAGCAGCTTACCCCTGACAGGGGGCGCGGACTATGGCTACACCTTC. Filled out from reference TRBV7-9 and TRBJ1-2, the complete variable domain reads DTGVSQNPRHKITKRGQNVTFRCDPISEHNRLYWYRQTLGQGPEFLTYFQNEAQLEKSRLLSDRFSAERPKGSFSTLEIQRTEQGDSAMYLCASSLPLTGGADYGYTFGSGTRLTVV.

The chain uses TRBV20-1 and TRBJ2-5; 12 bases map to TRBD2. V lost 5 bases to trimming and J lost 5 bases; unmatched junction nucleotides: 9. The germline CDR1 and CDR2 sequences are DFQATT and SNEGSKA (reference sequence). The CDR3 is 15 residues long. The CDR3 DNA sequence: TGCAGTGCTGAAGCTAGCGGGGGGGCCCGTGAGACCCAGTACTTC. Its translation: CSAEASGGARETQYF.

This sequence joins TRBV20-1 and TRBJ2-7; 10 positions agree with TRBD2. The CDR3 covers 15 residues. Germline loops: CDR1 DFQATT, CDR2 SNEGSKA (reference sequence). After removal of 0 bases from V and 7 bases from J, the junction contained 9 bases not matched to a gene. CDR3 protein: CSARDVTSGIYEQYF. The CDR3, as DNA: TGCAGTGCTAGAGATGTCACTAGCGGGATTTATGAGCAGTACTTC.

This clonotype has only a few counts. V and J are TRBV5-1 and TRBJ2-1; 12 bases line up with TRBD2. The CDR3 length is 16 residues. J was trimmed by 3 bases and V by 4 bases; bases with no gene match: 5. The germline gives CDR1 SGHRS, CDR2 YFSETQ. CDR3 amino acids: CASSTTSGGRYNEQFF. The CDR3 DNA reads as TGCGCCAGCAGCACAACTAGCGGGGGGCGCTACAATGAGCAGTTCTTC.

The gene calls are TRBV3-1 and TRBJ1-1; no clear D gene. V lost 1 base and J lost 8, with 8 bases in between. Germline CDR1 reads LGHDT; CDR2 reads YNNKEL (reference sequence). The CDR3 covers 12 residues. CDR3 DNA sequence: TGTGCCAGCAGCCAAGCTGTCTCCGAAGCTTTCTTT. This sequence encodes CASSQAVSEAFF.

The V call is TRBV20-1, the J call TRBJ1-5; D is undetermined. With 4 bases removed from V and 1 base from J, the gap between germline ends came to 8 bases. The CDR3 is 13 amino acids. The germline V gene encodes CDR1 DFQATT and CDR2 SNEGSKA (reference sequence). CDR3 region: CSAISWSNQPQHF. CDR3 coding DNA: TGCAGTGCTATAAGTTGGAGCAATCAGCCCCAGCATTTT.

This clonotype was detected many times. The rearrangement joins TRBV9 to TRBJ2-3; 8 bases map to TRBD2. Germline V lookup: CDR1 SGDLS, CDR2 YYNGEE. The V segment lost 0 bases and the J segment 0 bases; nucleotides outside the gene matches: 0. The CDR3 extends over 15 amino acids. The CDR3 is CASSVASGSTDTQYF. For the CDR3, the DNA is TGTGCCAGCAGCGTAGCTAGCGGGAGCACAGATACGCAGTATTTT.

CDR3 region: CATQGAGRGYTF. The CDR3 coding sequence is TGTGCCACCCAGGGAGCAGGCCGTGGCTACACCTTC. This rearrangement joins TRBV27 to TRBJ1-2, with D maybe TRBD1 (5 bases). Germline-derived CDR1 and CDR2 are MNHEY and SMNVEV (reference sequence). This CDR3 is 12 amino acids long. V was pared by 10 bases and J by 7 bases, with 16 bases between.

The chain is built from TRBV20-1 and TRBJ1-6; a possible D gene is TRBD1 (5 bases). Per the germline V gene, CDR1 is DFQATT and CDR2 is SNEGSKA (reference sequence). The CDR3 consists of 14 residues. V was trimmed by 3 bases and J by 8 bases, leaving 14 bases between them. The CDR3 coding sequence is TGCAGTGCTAGTATAAGAATGGGGCATTCACCCCTCCACTTT. This sequence encodes CSASIRMGHSPLHF.

V usage is TRBV7-2 and J usage is TRBJ2-7; 9 bases align to TRBD2. Trimming cost V 7 bases and J 4 bases; bases outside gene matches: 11. The V gene's germline CDR1 is SGHTA and CDR2 FQGNSA. The CDR3 totals 15 residues. The CDR3 loop is CASKHTGGGAYEQYF. CDR3 nucleotides: TGTGCCAGCAAACATACCGGCGGGGGGGCATACGAGCAGTACTTC.